This T cell receptor (beta chain) was profiled in a study of T-cell reconstitution after alpha-beta-depleted transplantation in children. This sample's TCRbeta library carried unique molecular identifier barcodes. TCRdb used MiXCR to reprocess the PCR reads, holding one entry per CDR3 protein. The sample shows 300,000 to 400,000 distinct CDR3 sequences, less than 15% of them seen only once. Trimming cost V 7 bases and J 2 bases, with 12 bases left between them. The germline V gene has CDR1 MNHEY and CDR2 SMNVEV (reference sequence). There are 14 residues in the CDR3. This clonotype originated in a human donor who donated a stem cell graft to a child with Fanconi anemia. Sequences were derived from PBMCs, sampled from the stem cell graft. The chain recombines TRBV27 with TRBJ1-5; TRBD1 might be the D (6 bases). The CDR3 is CASMPTGGNQPQHF. The CDR3 region has the DNA TGTGCCAGCATGCCGACAGGCGGCAATCAGCCCCAGCATTTT.